The clone carrying this T cell receptor beta chain was recorded only once. The sample originates from a study of T cell responses to AZD1222 COVID-19 vaccine. Data came from immunoSEQ multiplex PCR; TCRdb stores just in-frame clones and leaves some out. This sample has some 200,000 clones; about 87% occur once, and the top ten carry roughly 6%. Germline assignment: CDR1 MNHEY and CDR2 SVGAGI. Unmatched junction bases numbered 7, after V lost 6 bases and J lost 7 bases. This CDR3 region has 15 residues. The clonotype was recovered from an adult in good health. The V call is TRBV6-5, the J call TRBJ1-3; 12 bases line up with TRBD1. Sequenced here: peripheral blood, sampled on day 0 of AZD1222 vaccination. The chain's CDR3 is CASRSFGTGGNTIYF. CDR3 nucleotides: TGTGCCAGCAGATCATTCGGGACAGGGGGCAACACCATATATTTT.